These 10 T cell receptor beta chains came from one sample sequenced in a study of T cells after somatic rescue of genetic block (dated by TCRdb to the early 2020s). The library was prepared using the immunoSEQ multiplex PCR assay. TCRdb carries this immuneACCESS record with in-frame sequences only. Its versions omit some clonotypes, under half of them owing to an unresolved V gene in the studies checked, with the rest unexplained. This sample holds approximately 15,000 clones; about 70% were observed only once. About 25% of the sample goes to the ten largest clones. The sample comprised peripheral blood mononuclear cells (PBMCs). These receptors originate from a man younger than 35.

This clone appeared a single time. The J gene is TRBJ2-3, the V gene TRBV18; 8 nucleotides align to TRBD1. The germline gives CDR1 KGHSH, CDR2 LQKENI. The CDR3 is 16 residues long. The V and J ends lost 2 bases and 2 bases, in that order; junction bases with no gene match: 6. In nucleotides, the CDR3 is TGTGCCAGCTCACCAGGGGGACAGGTAATCACAGATACGCAGTATTTT. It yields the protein CASSPGGQVITDTQYF.

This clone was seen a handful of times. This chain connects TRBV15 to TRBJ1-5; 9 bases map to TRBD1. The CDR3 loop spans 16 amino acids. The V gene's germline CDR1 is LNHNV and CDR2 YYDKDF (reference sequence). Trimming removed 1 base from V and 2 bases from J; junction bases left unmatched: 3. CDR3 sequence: CATSRGGTGRNQPQHF. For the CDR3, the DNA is TGTGCCACCAGCAGAGGAGGGACAGGGCGCAATCAGCCCCAGCATTTT.

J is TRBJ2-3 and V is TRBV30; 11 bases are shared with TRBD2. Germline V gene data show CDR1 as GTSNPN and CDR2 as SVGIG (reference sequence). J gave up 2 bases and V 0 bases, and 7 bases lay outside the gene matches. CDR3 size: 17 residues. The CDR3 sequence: CAWSVGTSGGNTDTQYF. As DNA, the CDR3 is TGTGCCTGGAGTGTTGGGACTAGCGGAGGTAACACAGATACGCAGTATTTT.

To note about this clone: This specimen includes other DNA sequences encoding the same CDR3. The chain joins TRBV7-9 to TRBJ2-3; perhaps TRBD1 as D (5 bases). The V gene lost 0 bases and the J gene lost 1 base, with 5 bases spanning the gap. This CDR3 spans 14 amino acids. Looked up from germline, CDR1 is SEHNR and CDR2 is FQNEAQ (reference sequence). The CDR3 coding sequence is TGTGCCAGCAGCTTAGCAGGGGGCACAGATACGCAGTATTTT. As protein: CASSLAGGTDTQYF.

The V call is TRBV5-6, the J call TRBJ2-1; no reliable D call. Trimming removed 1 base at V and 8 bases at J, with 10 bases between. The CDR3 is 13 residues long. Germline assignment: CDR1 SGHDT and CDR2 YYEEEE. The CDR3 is CASSLQVVYEQFF. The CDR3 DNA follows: TGTGCCAGCAGCTTGCAGGTCGTCTATGAGCAGTTCTTC. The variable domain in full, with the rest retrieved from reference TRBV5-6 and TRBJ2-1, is DAGVTQSPTHLIKTRGQQVTLRCSPKSGHDTVSWYQQALGQGPQFIFQYYEEEERQRGNFPDRFSGHQFPNYSSELNVNALLLGDSALYLCASSLQVVYEQFFGPGTRLTVL.

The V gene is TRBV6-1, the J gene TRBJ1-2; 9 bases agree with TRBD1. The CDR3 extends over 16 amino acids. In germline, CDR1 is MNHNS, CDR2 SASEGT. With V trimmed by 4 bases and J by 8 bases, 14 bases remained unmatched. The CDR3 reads CASSGRAWDREKGYTF. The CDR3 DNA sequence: TGTGCCAGCAGTGGCAGGGCTTGGGACAGGGAGAAGGGCTACACCTTC.

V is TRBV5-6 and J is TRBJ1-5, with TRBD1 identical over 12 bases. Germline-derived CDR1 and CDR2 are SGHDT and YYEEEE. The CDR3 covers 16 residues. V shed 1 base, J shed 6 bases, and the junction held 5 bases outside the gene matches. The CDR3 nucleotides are TGTGCCAGCAGCTTGATGGGACAGGGGGCAAGTCAGCCCCAGCATTTT. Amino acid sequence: CASSLMGQGASQPQHF.

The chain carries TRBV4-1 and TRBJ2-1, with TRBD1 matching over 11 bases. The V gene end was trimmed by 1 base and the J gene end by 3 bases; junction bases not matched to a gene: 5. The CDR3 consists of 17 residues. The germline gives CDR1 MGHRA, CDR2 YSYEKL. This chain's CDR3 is CASSQGTGGAYYNEQFF. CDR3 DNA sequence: TGCGCCAGCAGCCAAGGGACAGGGGGCGCCTACTACAATGAGCAGTTCTTC.

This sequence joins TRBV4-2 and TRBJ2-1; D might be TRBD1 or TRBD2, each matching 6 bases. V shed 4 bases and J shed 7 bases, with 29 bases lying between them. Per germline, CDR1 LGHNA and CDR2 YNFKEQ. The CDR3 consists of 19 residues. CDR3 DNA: TGTGCCAGCAGCCGCATATTGGGGGGCGGCGCGCCCCGCGGGAATGAGCAGTTCTTC. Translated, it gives CASSRILGGGAPRGNEQFF.

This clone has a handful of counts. CDR3 in DNA: TGTGCCAGCAGTTACTCGCCAGGGGCAGCTAACTATGGCTACACCTTC. It yields the protein CASSYSPGAANYGYTF. This chain uses TRBV6-5 with TRBJ1-2, with D perhaps TRBD1 (6 bases). The CDR3 consists of 16 residues. Germline V gene data show CDR1 as MNHEY and CDR2 as SVGAGI. V was trimmed by 0 bases and J by 0 bases, leaving 11 bases between them.